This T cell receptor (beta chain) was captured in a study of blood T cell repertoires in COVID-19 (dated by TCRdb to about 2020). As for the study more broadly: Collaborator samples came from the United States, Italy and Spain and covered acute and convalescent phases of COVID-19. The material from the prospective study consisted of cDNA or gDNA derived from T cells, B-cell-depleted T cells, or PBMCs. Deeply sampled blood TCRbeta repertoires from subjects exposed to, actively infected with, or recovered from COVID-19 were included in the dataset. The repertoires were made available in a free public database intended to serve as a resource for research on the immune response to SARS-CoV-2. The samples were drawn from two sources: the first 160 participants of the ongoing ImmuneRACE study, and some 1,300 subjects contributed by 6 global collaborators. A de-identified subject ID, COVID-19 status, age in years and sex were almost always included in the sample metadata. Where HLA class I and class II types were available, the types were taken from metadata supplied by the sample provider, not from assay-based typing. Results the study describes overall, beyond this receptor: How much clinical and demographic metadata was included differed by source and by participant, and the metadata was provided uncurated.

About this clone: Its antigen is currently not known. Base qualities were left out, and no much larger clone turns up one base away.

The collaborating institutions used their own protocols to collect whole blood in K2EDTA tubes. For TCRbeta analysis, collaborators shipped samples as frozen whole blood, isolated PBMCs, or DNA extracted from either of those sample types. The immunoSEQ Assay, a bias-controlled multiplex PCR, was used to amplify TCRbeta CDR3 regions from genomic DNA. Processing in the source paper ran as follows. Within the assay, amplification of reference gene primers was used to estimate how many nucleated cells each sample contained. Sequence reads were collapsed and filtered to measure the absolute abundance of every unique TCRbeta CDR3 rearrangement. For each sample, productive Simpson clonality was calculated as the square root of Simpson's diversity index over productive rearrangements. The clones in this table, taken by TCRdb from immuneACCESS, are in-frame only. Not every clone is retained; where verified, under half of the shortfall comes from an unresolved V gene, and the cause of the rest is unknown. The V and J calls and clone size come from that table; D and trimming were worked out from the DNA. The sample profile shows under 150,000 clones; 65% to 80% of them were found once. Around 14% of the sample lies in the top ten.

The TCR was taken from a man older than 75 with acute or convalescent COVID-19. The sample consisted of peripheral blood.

CDR3 protein: CATSRDYESREQYF. The DNA sequence follows: TGTGCCACCAGCAGAGATTACGAGTCGCGAGAGCAGTACTTC. The chain is encoded by TRBV15 joined to TRBJ2-7, with the D gene not confidently named. The CDR3 contains 14 residues, cysteine and phenylalanine counted. The entry retains the CDR3 DNA only, 42 bases that are in frame from base 1. V loses 0 bases, J loses 7 bases, and the germline ends lie 13 bases apart. CDR1 is given as LNHNV and CDR2 as YYDKDF, both from the germline V gene (reference sequence).